This T cell receptor beta chain originates from a study of blood T cell repertoires in COVID-19. Across the whole study: T cells, B-cell-depleted T cells, or PBMCs provided the cDNA or gDNA that served as material.

The CDR3 extends over 15 amino acids. Between the trimmed V and J ends, which lost 3 bases and 0 bases, there was a span of 11 bases. From germline, CDR1 is KGHSH and CDR2 LQKENI. Seattle cases were enrolled at active infection and followed longitudinally. In the original processing: It was from reference gene primer amplification that nucleated cell counts were estimated. Profiled with immunoSEQ multiplex PCR; TCRdb holds only in-frame clones, not every one. From that table come the V and J calls and clone size; the DNA was used to work out D and trimming. This sample yields roughly 260,000 clones, of which around 92% are seen a single time; approximately 2.6% belongs to the top ten.

Specimen: peripheral blood. This receptor was identified in a person aged 18 to 29 with COVID-19, enrolled during active disease. The chain links TRBV18 to TRBJ1-1; no clear D. CDR3 in amino acids: CASSPGSIMNTEAFF. The CDR3 nucleotides read TGTGCCAGCTCACCGGGCAGCATAATGAACACTGAAGCTTTCTTT.